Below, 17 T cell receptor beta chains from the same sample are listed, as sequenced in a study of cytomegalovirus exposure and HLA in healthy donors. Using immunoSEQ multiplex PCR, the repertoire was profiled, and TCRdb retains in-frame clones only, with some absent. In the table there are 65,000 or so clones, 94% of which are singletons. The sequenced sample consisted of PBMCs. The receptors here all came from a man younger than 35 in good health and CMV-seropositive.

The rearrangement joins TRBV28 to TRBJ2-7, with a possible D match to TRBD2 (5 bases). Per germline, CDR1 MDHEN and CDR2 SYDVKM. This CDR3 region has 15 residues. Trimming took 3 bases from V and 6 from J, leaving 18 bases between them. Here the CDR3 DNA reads TGTGCCAGCAGTTTGCCCCGGACGGGATGGGGCGAGCAGTACTTC. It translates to CASSLPRTGWGEQYF.

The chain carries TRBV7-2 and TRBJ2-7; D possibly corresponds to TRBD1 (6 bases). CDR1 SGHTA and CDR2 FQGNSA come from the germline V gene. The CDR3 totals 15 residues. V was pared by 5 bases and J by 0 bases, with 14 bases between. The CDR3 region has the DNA TGTGCCAGCAGCATGGGGGTAGGGGGCTCCTACGAGCAGTACTTC. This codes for CASSMGVGGSYEQYF.

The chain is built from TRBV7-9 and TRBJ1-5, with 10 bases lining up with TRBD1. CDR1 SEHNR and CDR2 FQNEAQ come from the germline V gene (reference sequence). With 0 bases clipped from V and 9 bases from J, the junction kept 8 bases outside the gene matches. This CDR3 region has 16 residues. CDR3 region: CASSLAEGQGSRPQHF. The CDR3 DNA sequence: TGTGCCAGCAGCTTAGCGGAGGGACAGGGGTCTCGGCCCCAGCATTTT.

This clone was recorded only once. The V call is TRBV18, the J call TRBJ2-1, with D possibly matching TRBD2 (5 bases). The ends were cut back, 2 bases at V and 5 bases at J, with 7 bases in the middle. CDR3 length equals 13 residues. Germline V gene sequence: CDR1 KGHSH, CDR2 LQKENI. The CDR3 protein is CASSPTRDNEQFF. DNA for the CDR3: TGTGCCAGCTCACCAACTAGGGACAATGAGCAGTTCTTC.

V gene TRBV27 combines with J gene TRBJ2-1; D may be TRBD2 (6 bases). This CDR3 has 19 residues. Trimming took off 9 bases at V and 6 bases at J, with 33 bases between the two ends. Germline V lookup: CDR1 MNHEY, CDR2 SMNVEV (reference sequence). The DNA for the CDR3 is TGTGCCAGTTCATCGGAGGGAGGTCCCTTCGTCCTCTACAGCAATGAGCAGTTCTTC. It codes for CASSSEGGPFVLYSNEQFF.

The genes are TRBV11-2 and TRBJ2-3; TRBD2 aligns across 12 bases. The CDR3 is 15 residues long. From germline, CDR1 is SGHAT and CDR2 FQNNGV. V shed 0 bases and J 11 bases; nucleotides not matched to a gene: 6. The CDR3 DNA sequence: TGTGCCAGCAGCTTAGACCTAGCGGGGGGGCGCGAGCAGTATTTT. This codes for CASSLDLAGGREQYF.

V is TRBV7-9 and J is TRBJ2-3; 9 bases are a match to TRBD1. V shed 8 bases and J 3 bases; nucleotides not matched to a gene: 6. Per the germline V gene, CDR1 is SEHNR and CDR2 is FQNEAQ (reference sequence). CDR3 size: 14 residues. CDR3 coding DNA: TGTGCCAGCGGGGACAGGGTAGCGACAGATACGCAGTATTTT. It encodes CASGDRVATDTQYF.

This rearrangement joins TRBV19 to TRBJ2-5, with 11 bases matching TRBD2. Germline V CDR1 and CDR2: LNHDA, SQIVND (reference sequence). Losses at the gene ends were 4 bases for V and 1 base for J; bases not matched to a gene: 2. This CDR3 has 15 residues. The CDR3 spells CASSKGLAVQETQYF. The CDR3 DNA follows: TGTGCCAGTAGTAAGGGACTAGCGGTCCAAGAGACCCAGTACTTC.

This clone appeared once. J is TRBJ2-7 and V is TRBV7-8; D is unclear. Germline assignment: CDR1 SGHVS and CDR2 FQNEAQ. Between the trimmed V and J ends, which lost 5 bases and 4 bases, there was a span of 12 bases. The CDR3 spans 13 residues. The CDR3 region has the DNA TGTGCCAGCAGCCCTTTTTTGAGTTACGAGCAGTACTTC. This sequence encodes CASSPFLSYEQYF.

The DNA for the CDR3 is TGTGCCCTTAGCGGGGGCCAGTTGGATACGCAGTATTTT. Translated, it gives CALSGGQLDTQYF. V gene TRBV10-3 combines with J gene TRBJ2-3; 9 bases match TRBD2. The CDR3 runs 13 residues. Germline CDR1 is ENHRY and CDR2 is SYGVKD. The V and J ends lost 11 bases and 6 bases, in that order; junction bases with no gene match: 9.

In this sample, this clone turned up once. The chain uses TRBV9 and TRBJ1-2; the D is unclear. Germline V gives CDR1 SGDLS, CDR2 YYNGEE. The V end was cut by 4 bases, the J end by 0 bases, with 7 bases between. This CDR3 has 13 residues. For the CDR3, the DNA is TGTGCCAGCAGCATTGGCCCTAACTATGGCTACACCTTC. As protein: CASSIGPNYGYTF.

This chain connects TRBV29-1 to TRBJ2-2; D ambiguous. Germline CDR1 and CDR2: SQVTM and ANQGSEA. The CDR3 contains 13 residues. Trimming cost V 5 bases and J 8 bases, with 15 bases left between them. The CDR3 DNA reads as TGCAGCGTTCGAAGCATGATCGGTGGGGAGCTGTTTTTT. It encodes CSVRSMIGGELFF.

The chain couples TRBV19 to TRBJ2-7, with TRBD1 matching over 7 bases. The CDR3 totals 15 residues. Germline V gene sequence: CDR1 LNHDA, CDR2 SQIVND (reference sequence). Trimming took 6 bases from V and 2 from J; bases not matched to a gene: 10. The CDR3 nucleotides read TGTGCCAGTAGACTGTACAGGGGAAGAACCTACGAGCAGTACTTC. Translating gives CASRLYRGRTYEQYF.

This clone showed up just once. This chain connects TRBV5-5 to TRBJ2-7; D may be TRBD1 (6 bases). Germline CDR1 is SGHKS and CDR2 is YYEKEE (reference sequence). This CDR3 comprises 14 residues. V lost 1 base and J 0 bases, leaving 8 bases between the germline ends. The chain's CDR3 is CASSLPRGSYEQYF. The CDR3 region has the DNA TGTGCCAGCAGCTTGCCCAGGGGCTCCTACGAGCAGTACTTC. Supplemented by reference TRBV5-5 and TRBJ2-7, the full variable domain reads DAGVTQSPTHLIKTRGQQVTLRCSPISGHKSVSWYQQVLGQGPQFIFQYYEKEERGRGNFPDRFSARQFPNYSSELNVNALLLGDSALYLCASSLPRGSYEQYFGPGTRLTVT.

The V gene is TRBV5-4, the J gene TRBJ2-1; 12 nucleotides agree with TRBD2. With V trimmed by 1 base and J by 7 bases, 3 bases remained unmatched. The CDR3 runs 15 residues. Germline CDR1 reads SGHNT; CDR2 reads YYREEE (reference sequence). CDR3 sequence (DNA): TGTGCCAGCAGCTTGTTTGGACTAGCGGGAAATGAGCAGTTCTTC. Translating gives CASSLFGLAGNEQFF.

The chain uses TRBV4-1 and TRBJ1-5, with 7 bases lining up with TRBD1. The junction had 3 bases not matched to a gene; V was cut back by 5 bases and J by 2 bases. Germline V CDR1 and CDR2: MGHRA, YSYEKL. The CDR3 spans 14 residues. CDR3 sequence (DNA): TGCGCCAGCAGCGTTGGACAGGGCAATCAGCCCCAGCATTTT. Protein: CASSVGQGNQPQHF.

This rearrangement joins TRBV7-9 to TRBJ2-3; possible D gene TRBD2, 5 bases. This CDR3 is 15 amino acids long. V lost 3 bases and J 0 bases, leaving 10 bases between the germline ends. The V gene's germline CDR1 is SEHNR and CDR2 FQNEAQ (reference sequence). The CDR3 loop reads CASSFRGPSTDTQYF. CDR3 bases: TGTGCCAGCAGCTTTCGCGGGCCAAGCACAGATACGCAGTATTTT.